This is a list of T cell receptor beta chains from one sample in a study of CD8+ T cells in alopecia areata. The data were produced by immunoSEQ multiplex PCR, yet TCRdb's version contains in-frame clones alone and is incomplete. In the table there are around 200,000 clones, around 66% of which are singletons. This sample comprised CD4+ T cells sorted from blood, obtained at week 4, from a patient treated with tofacitinib. These TCRs come from a human donor with alopecia areata. The CDR3 runs from the conserved cysteine through the conserved F or W. D genes are given only for firm matches. Expanded clones are given a class, and other clones once, few, many or no size at all.

cdr3_nt: TGTGCCAGCAGCCCCAGACAGGGGGGGTCTGAGACCCAGTACTTC
cdr3_aa: CASSPRQGGSETQYF
d_call: TRBD1
clone_size: NA
v_call: TRBV7-2
j_call: TRBJ2-5

cdr3_nt: TGTGCCAGCAGCCCGGGGGGGACCCGAGTTGCCAACGTCCTGACTTTC
cdr3_aa: CASSPGGTRVANVLTF
d_call: TRBD2
clone_size: NA
v_call: TRBV11-3
j_call: TRBJ2-6

cdr3_nt: TGTGCCAGCTCCTTGACGGAGAACACTGAAGCTTTCTTT
cdr3_aa: CASSLTENTEAFF
d_call: NA
clone_size: NA
v_call: TRBV18
j_call: TRBJ1-1

cdr3_nt: TGTGCCAGCAGCTTGGTCCGGGATACTTTCTTT
cdr3_aa: CASSLVRDTFF
d_call: NA
clone_size: NA
v_call: TRBV5-6
j_call: TRBJ1-1

cdr3_nt: TGCAGCGTTGCCCAGGGGGACGCCTACGAGCAGTACTTC
cdr3_aa: CSVAQGDAYEQYF
d_call: TRBD1
clone_size: NA
v_call: TRBV29-1
j_call: TRBJ2-7

cdr3_nt: TGTGCCAGCAGCCCGACAGGGGACGAGCAGTTCTTC
cdr3_aa: CASSPTGDEQFF
d_call: TRBD1
clone_size: NA
v_call: TRBV7-9
j_call: TRBJ2-1

cdr3_nt: TGTGCCAGCAGCTACGGCCCGGAGCAGGAACTGCAGTATTTT
cdr3_aa: CASSYGPEQELQYF
d_call: NA
clone_size: NA
v_call: TRBV5-6
j_call: TRBJ2-3

cdr3_nt: TGCGCCAGCAGTCCCGACCCCGGGACTAGCGGTGATACGCAGTATTTT
cdr3_aa: CASSPDPGTSGDTQYF
d_call: TRBD2
clone_size: few
v_call: TRBV5-1
j_call: TRBJ2-3

cdr3_nt: TGTGCCGCCGAGGGGGGTATTCCCTACGAGCAGTACTTC
cdr3_aa: CAAEGGIPYEQYF
d_call: NA
clone_size: NA
v_call: TRBV6-5
j_call: TRBJ2-7

cdr3_nt: TGTGCCAGCTCTCGGGGCCTGGCGATTGAGTATGGCTACACCTTC
cdr3_aa: CASSRGLAIEYGYTF
d_call: NA
clone_size: NA
v_call: TRBV6-5
j_call: TRBJ1-2

cdr3_nt: TGCAGCGCCCTCGTAGCTAGCGGGGGAGAGACCCAGTACTTC
cdr3_aa: CSALVASGGETQYF
d_call: TRBD2
clone_size: NA
v_call: TRBV29-1
j_call: TRBJ2-5

cdr3_nt: TGTGCCAGCAGCTTGGACAGCAAGGGTGGAGAGACCCAGTACTTC
cdr3_aa: CASSLDSKGGETQYF
d_call: NA
clone_size: NA
v_call: TRBV5-6
j_call: TRBJ2-5